Each of the 4 T cell receptor beta chains below was sequenced from the same sample in a study of blood T cell repertoires in COVID-19 (dated by TCRdb to 2019 to 2021). Libraries were built with the immunoSEQ multiplex PCR assay. As stored in TCRdb, this immuneACCESS dataset retains in-frame rearrangements with V and J assigned. A fraction of the clones does not appear; measured against another copy, unresolved V genes explain less than half of the discrepancy, and the remainder lacks a known reason. This sample has around 180,000 clones in its table, and about 77% of those were observed once. About a sixth of the sample is taken by the ten largest. The sample comprised PBMCs or T cells enriched from blood (not recorded which). These receptors were obtained from a woman aged 50 to 60 with acute COVID-19.

This chain uses TRBV11-1 with TRBJ2-4; maybe TRBD1 (5 bases). The length of the CDR3 is 16 residues. Trimming left V 1 base short and J 0 bases short, with 10 bases between. The V gene's germline CDR1 is SGHAT and CDR2 FQDESV (reference sequence). The CDR3: CASSLEGVGAKNIQYF. CDR3 DNA: TGTGCCAGCAGCTTAGAAGGGGTTGGAGCCAAAAACATTCAGTACTTC.

V usage is TRBV18 and J usage is TRBJ2-5; perhaps TRBD1 as D (5 bases). The CDR3 contains 15 residues. CDR1 is KGHSH and CDR2 is LQKENI in the germline V gene. Trimming took 2 bases from V and 0 from J, leaving 10 bases between them. CDR3 DNA sequence: TGTGCCAGCTCACCATCCAACAGGTACCAAGAGACCCAGTACTTC. This sequence encodes CASSPSNRYQETQYF.

This chain uses TRBV28 with TRBJ2-1; 8 bases line up with TRBD1. Germline trimming cut 6 bases from V and 7 bases from J; bases unmatched to any gene: 8. Germline V gene data show CDR1 as MDHEN and CDR2 as SYDVKM. This CDR3 spans 14 amino acids. This CDR3 is CASSLGDRYNEQFF. The CDR3 DNA reads as TGTGCCAGCAGCCTGGGGGACAGGTATAATGAGCAGTTCTTC. The entire variable domain, with the rest obtained from reference TRBV28 and TRBJ2-1, is as follows: DVKVTQSSRYLVKRTGEKVFLECVQDMDHENMFWYRQDPGLGLRLIYFSYDVKMKEKGDIPEGYSVSREKKERFSLILESASTNQTSMYLCASSLGDRYNEQFFGPGTRLTVL.

The count of this clone is one. The rearrangement joins TRBV2 to TRBJ1-3; D remains ambiguous. V lost 6 bases and J 10 bases, leaving 16 bases between the germline ends. CDR1 is SNHLY and CDR2 is FYNNEI in the germline V gene. CDR3 length: 13 amino acids. The CDR3 region is CASSGGNTGTIYF. CDR3 bases: TGTGCCAGCAGCGGAGGTAACACGGGGACCATATATTTT. Drawing the rest from reference TRBV2 and TRBJ1-3, the complete variable domain is EPEVTQTPSHQVTQMGQEVILRCVPISNHLYFYWYRQILGQKVEFLVSFYNNEISEKSEIFDDQFSVERPDGSNFTLKIRSTKLEDSAMYFCASSGGNTGTIYFGEGSWLTVV.